The 16 T cell receptor beta chains below all came from one sample that was sequenced in a study of blood T cell repertoires in COVID-19 (TCRdb year 2020). The library was prepared using the immunoSEQ multiplex PCR assay. TCRdb took this table from immuneACCESS and kept in-frame rearrangements with V and J called. Such tables lack part of the clones; where checked against another copy, unresolved V genes explain under half of the gap, and the rest is unexplained. The sample table contains a few hundred thousand clones; only one count was recorded for less than 90% of them. About 5% of the sample goes to the ten largest clones. Sequenced: PBMCs or T cells enriched from blood (not recorded which). The receptors originated from a woman in her 50s who had recovered from COVID-19.

The rearrangement links TRBV27 to TRBJ1-2; D possibly corresponds to TRBD1 (6 bases). V lost 5 bases and J lost 7, with 23 bases in between. The length of the CDR3 is 16 residues. CDR1 is MNHEY and CDR2 is SMNVEV in the germline V gene (reference sequence). CDR3 sequence: CASSPGAGAPLGGYTF. The CDR3 nucleotides read TGTGCCAGCAGTCCCGGGGCAGGGGCACCCCTCGGTGGCTACACCTTC.

The chain joins TRBV5-1 to TRBJ2-2; 8 bases are a match to TRBD1. J lost 5 bases, V lost 6 bases, and 9 bases had no gene match. Germline values: CDR1 SGHRS, CDR2 YFSETQ. The CDR3 spans 15 residues. CDR3 region: CASTTAGGRTGELFF. DNA of the CDR3: TGCGCCAGCACCACCGCAGGGGGCAGAACCGGGGAGCTGTTTTTT.

The chain carries TRBV7-2 and TRBJ2-1; TRBD2 agrees at 12 bases. The CDR3 consists of 15 residues. Germline lookup yields CDR1 SGHTA and CDR2 FQGNSA. Unmatched junction bases numbered 3, after V lost 0 bases and J lost 9 bases. The CDR3 DNA follows: TGTGCCAGCAGCTTAGCAGCACTAGCGGGAGGTGAGCAGTTCTTC. Translating it yields CASSLAALAGGEQFF.

This clone is a singleton in its sample. The chain has TRBV2 and TRBJ1-3; D uncertain. The CDR3 is made up of 12 amino acids. Trimming stripped 7 bases from V and 4 bases from J, with 8 bases between. The V gene's germline CDR1 is SNHLY and CDR2 FYNNEI. The CDR3 loop reads CASMTEGNTIYF. CDR3 coding DNA: TGTGCCAGCATGACTGAAGGAAACACCATATATTTT.

The chain links TRBV20-1 to TRBJ1-1, with D unresolved. The germline V gene encodes CDR1 DFQATT and CDR2 SNEGSKA (reference sequence). V lost 7 bases and J lost 7, with 13 bases in between. There are 11 residues in the CDR3. The CDR3 nucleotides read TGCAGTGAAGGGCGGGATCATGAAGCTTTCTTT. Amino acids: CSEGRDHEAFF.

The V call is TRBV5-1, the J call TRBJ2-5; 9 positions match TRBD1. J gave up 4 bases and V 7 bases, and 11 bases lay outside the gene matches. CDR1 is SGHRS, CDR2 YFSETQ, per germline. The CDR3 totals 15 residues. CDR3 sequence (DNA): TGCGCCAGCGCAACCGAAAACAGGGGGCGAGAGACCCAGTACTTC. Its protein is CASATENRGRETQYF.

V gene TRBV7-9 combines with J gene TRBJ1-1, with TRBD1 identical over 7 bases. The CDR3 totals 14 residues. J was trimmed by 4 bases and V by 6 bases; bases with no gene match: 8. CDR1 is SEHNR, CDR2 FQNEAQ, per germline (reference sequence). The CDR3 region has the DNA TGTGCCAGCAGACAGACAGGGTTTCGCACTGAAGCTTTCTTT. It translates to CASRQTGFRTEAFF.

The chain employs TRBV18 and TRBJ2-6; possible D gene TRBD2, 6 bases. The CDR3 is 16 residues long. Looked up from germline, CDR1 is KGHSH and CDR2 is LQKENI. The V end lost 3 bases, the J end lost 4 bases, and 13 bases lay between the germline ends. The CDR3 loop reads CASSPGGSSGANVLTF. CDR3 in DNA: TGTGCCAGCTCACCTGGGGGGTCGTCCGGGGCCAACGTCCTGACTTTC.

The rearrangement links TRBV18 to TRBJ2-5, with 12 nucleotides matching TRBD2. The V gene's germline CDR1 is KGHSH and CDR2 LQKENI. The trim removed 5 bases at V and 5 bases at J, leaving 9 bases unmatched. The CDR3 length is 16 residues. This chain's CDR3 is CASSSNLAGGQETQYF. In nucleotides, the CDR3 is TGTGCCAGCTCATCAAACCTAGCGGGGGGGCAGGAGACCCAGTACTTC. Looking up the rest from reference TRBV18 and TRBJ2-5 gives the full variable domain: NAGVMQNPRHLVRRRGQEARLRCSPMKGHSHVYWYRQLPEEGLKFMVYLQKENIIDESGMPKERFSAEFPKEGPSILRIQQVVRGDSAAYFCASSSNLAGGQETQYFGPGTRLLVL.

The V call is TRBV24-1, the J call TRBJ1-6; D gene ambiguous. Germline CDR1 and CDR2: KGHDR and SFDVKD. V was cut by 9 bases and J by 6 bases, with 11 bases left in between. The CDR3 covers 13 residues. CDR3 residues: CATLCRGNSPLHF. The DNA of the CDR3 is TGTGCCACCCTATGCAGAGGTAATTCACCCCTCCACTTT.

V is TRBV5-4 and J is TRBJ1-2, with a tentative D call TRBD1 (6 bases). The CDR3 is 17 amino acids. The V gene's germline CDR1 is SGHNT and CDR2 YYREEE (reference sequence). V was cut by 0 bases and J by 4 bases, with 19 bases left in between. Here the CDR3 DNA reads TGTGCCAGCAGCTTGGATTCGGGGTCAGGGGCGCTCTATGGCTACACCTTC. Its protein product is CASSLDSGSGALYGYTF.

The V gene is TRBV7-8, the J gene TRBJ2-5, with 12 nucleotides matching TRBD2. Germline V CDR1 and CDR2: SGHVS, FQNEAQ. CDR3 length: 14 amino acids. V dropped 5 bases and J dropped 4; count of bases not matched to a gene: 2. The CDR3 sequence is CASSMTSGGETQYF. The CDR3 bases are TGTGCCAGCAGCATGACTAGCGGGGGAGAGACCCAGTACTTC.

The chain couples TRBV6-6 to TRBJ2-7; D is undetermined. CDR3 size: 12 residues. Germline V gives CDR1 MNHNY, CDR2 SVGAGI (reference sequence). V was trimmed by 5 bases and J by 3 bases, leaving 8 bases between them. Here the CDR3 reads CASSDRLYEQYF. The DNA of the CDR3 is TGTGCCAGCAGTGATCGACTCTACGAGCAGTACTTC.

The DNA for the CDR3 is TGCGCCAGCAGCTTGGTGCCGGGAATGAACACTGAAGCTTTCTTT. This encodes CASSLVPGMNTEAFF. The chain uses TRBV5-1 and TRBJ1-1; D remains unclear. The CDR3 has 15 amino acids. The V end lost 0 bases, the J end lost 0 bases, and 9 bases lay between the germline ends. Germline V gene data show CDR1 as SGHRS and CDR2 as YFSETQ.

The chain employs TRBV5-1 and TRBJ2-1; 9 nucleotides match TRBD1. Germline values: CDR1 SGHRS, CDR2 YFSETQ. The CDR3 has 15 amino acids. The junction had 9 bases not matched to a gene; V was cut back by 4 bases and J by 7 bases. CDR3 sequence (DNA): TGCGCCAGCAGCCGGCCGGGACAGGGAGTGAATGAGCAGTTCTTC. This encodes CASSRPGQGVNEQFF.

The count of this clone is one. The chain couples TRBV10-3 to TRBJ1-1, with D tentatively TRBD1 (6 bases). The V end was cut by 6 bases, the J end by 4 bases, with 33 bases between. CDR1 and CDR2 from the germline V gene are ENHRY and SYGVKD. The CDR3 contains 20 residues. This CDR3 is CAISDPNPRRDTFWGTEAFF. In DNA, the CDR3 is TGTGCCATCAGCGACCCGAATCCCCGCCGGGACACATTCTGGGGCACTGAAGCTTTCTTT.